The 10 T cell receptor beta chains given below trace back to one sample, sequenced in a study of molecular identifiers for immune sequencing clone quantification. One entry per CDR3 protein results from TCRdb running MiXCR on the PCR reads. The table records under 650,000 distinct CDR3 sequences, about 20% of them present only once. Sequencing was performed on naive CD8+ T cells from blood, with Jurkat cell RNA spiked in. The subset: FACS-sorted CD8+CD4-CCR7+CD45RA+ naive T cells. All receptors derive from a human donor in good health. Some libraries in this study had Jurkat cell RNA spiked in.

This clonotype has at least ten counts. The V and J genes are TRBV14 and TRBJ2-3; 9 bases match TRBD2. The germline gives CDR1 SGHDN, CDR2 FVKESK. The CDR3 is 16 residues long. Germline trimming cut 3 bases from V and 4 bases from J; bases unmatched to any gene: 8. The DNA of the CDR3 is TGTGCCAGCAGCCATATCCCAGCGGGGGGACCAGATACGCAGTATTTT. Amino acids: CASSHIPAGGPDTQYF. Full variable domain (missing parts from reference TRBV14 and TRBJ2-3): EAGVTQFPSHSVIEKGQTVTLRCDPISGHDNLYWYRRVMGKEIKFLLHFVKESKQDESGMPNNRFLAERTGGTYSTLKVQPAELEDSGVYFCASSHIPAGGPDTQYFGPGTRLTVL.

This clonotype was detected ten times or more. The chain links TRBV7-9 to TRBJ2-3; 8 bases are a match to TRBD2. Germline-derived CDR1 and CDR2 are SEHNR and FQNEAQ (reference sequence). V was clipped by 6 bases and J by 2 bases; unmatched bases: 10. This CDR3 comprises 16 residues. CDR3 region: CASSPKLAELTDTQYF. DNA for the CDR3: TGTGCCAGCAGTCCAAAACTAGCGGAGCTCACAGATACGCAGTATTTT.

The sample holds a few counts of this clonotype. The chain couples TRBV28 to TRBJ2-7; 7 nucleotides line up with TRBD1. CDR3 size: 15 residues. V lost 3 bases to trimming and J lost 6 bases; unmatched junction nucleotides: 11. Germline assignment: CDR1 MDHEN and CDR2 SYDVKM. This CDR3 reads CASSFRGRRLSEQYF. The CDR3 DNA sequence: TGTGCCAGCAGTTTTAGGGGGCGCAGGTTAAGCGAGCAGTACTTC.

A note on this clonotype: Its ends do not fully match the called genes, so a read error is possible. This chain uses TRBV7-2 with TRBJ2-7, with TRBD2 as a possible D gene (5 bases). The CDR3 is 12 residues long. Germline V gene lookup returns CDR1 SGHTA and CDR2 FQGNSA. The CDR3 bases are TGTGCCAGCAGCTTATCCGGCTACGAGCGGTACTTT. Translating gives CASSLSGYERYF.

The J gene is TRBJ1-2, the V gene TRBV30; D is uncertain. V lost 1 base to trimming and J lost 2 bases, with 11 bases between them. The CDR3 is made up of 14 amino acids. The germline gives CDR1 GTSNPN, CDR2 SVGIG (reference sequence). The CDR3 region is CAWSGAGWNYGYTF. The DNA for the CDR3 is TGTGCCTGGAGTGGAGCGGGTTGGAACTATGGCTACACCTTC. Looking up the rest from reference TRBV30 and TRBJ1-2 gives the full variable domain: SQTIHQWPATLVQPVGSPLSLECTVEGTSNPNLYWYRQAAGRGLQLLFYSVGIGQISSEVPQNLSASRPQDRQFILSSKKLLLSDSGFYLCAWSGAGWNYGYTFGSGTRLTVV.

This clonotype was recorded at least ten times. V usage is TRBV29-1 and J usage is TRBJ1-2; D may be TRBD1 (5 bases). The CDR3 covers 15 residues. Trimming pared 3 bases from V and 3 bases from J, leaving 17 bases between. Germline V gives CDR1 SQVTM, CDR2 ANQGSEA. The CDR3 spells CSVDPTVTEDYGYTF. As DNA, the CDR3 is TGCAGCGTTGATCCGACGGTGACAGAGGACTATGGCTACACCTTC.

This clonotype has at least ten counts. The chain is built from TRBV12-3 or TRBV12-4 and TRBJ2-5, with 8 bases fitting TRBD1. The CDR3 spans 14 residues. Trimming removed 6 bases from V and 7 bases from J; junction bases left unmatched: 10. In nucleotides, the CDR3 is TGTGCCAGCAGCCATCCGGACAGGGTTGGGACCCAGTACTTC. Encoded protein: CASSHPDRVGTQYF.

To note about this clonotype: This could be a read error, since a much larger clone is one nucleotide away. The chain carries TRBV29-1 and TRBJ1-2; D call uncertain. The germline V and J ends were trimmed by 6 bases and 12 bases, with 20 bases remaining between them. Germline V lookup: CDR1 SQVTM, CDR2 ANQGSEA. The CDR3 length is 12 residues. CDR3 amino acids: CSVPIPPGGHTF. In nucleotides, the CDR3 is TGCAGCGTCCCAATCCCCCCCGGCGGCCACACCTTC.

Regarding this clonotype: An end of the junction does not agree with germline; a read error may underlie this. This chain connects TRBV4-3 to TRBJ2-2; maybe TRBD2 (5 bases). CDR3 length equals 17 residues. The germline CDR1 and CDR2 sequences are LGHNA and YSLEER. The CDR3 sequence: CASSQDRQTGNTGELVF. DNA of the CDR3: TGCGCCAGCAGCCAAGACCGTCAGACGGGGAACACCGGGGAGCTGGTTTTT.

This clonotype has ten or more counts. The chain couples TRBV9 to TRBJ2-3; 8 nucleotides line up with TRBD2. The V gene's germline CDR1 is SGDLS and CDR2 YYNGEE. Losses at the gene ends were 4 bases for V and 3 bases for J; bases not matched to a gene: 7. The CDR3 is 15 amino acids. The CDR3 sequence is CASSPSGSQTDTQYF. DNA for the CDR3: TGTGCCAGCAGCCCCAGCGGGAGTCAAACAGATACGCAGTATTTT.